This T cell receptor beta chain was obtained from a study of beta chain features in type 1 diabetes. Reverse transcription of all isolated RNA meant that expressed TCRB transcripts were sequenced. This table comes from immunoSEQ multiplex PCR, and its TCRdb copy is limited to in-frame clones, with some not included. This table holds some 160,000 clones, approximately 9% found once. This clone was picked up many times. The antigen remains undetermined. The germline V and J ends were trimmed by 2 bases and 5 bases, with 15 bases remaining between them. The germline V gene has CDR1 SGHTA and CDR2 FQGNSA. The CDR3 is made up of 15 amino acids. Study-level findings and limits: For Type 1 diabetes patients, all four CD4+ subsets carried TCRB CDR3s that were moderately but significantly shorter.

Sequenced: central memory CD4+ T cells from blood. The J gene is TRBJ2-5, the V gene TRBV7-2; D perhaps matches TRBD2 (8 bases). This receptor was identified in a woman aged 18-35 years in good health. CDR3: CASSLLGLGGETQYF. CDR3 bases: TGTGCCAGCAGCTTATTGGGACTAGGGGGCGAGACCCAGTACTTC.